Described below is a single TCR beta chain sequence and its context. This specimen includes other DNA sequences encoding the same CDR3. This CDR3 region has 16 residues. Germline V lookup: CDR1 SNHLY, CDR2 FYNNEI. The trim removed 2 bases at V and 3 bases at J, leaving 5 bases unmatched. This sample was included in a study of shared clonotypes between healthy human individuals. Authors' data handling: Quality scores were absent from the junction-only immunoSEQ sequences, so filtering differed. Assay: immunoSEQ multiplex PCR; the TCRdb copy retains only in-frame clones and omits some. Clonal size and the V and J genes are those of that table, whereas D and trimming came from the DNA. Of over 2 million clones in the sample, 85% to 95% were seen once.

Sequences were obtained from naive CD4+ T cells from PBMCs. Subset defined: CD45RA+ positively selected. The chain has TRBV2 and TRBJ2-3, with 10 bases fitting TRBD2. This receptor was taken from a man between 18 and 35 years old in good health. Some clones in this sample may be carry-over from other donors' samples. For the CDR3, the DNA is TGTGCCAGCAGTGAACGTTTAGCGGGGGGAACAGATACGCAGTATTTT. The encoded protein is CASSERLAGGTDTQYF.